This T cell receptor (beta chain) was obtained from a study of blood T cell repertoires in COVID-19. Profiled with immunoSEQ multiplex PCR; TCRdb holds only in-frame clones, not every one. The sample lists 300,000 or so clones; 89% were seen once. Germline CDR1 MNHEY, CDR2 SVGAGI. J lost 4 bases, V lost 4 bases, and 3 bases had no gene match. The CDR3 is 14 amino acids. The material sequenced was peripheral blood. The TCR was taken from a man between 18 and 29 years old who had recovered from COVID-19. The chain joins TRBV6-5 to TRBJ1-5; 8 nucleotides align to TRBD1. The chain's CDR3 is CASSSQGANQPQHF. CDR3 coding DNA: TGTGCCAGCAGTTCCCAGGGGGCGAATCAGCCCCAGCATTTT.